Included here is one TCR beta chain sequence, with context. The entry originates in a study of blood T cell repertoires in COVID-19. At the level of the study: Both acute and convalescent COVID-19 samples were obtained from the United States, Italy and Spain. The cDNA or gDNA used as material had been derived from T cells, B-cell-depleted T cells, or PBMCs.

Original methodology: Counts of nucleated cells, estimated from reference gene primer amplification, were obtained. Assay: immunoSEQ multiplex PCR; the TCRdb copy retains only in-frame clones and omits some. V, J and clone size derive from that table, while D and trimming were established from the DNA sequence. The sample lists around 170,000 clones, around 83% occurring once. Germline V CDR1 and CDR2: MGHRA, YSYEKL. The length of the CDR3 is 14 residues. V lost 1 base and J lost 3; bases outside the gene matches: 3. What was sequenced was peripheral blood. The TCR comes from a woman in her 30s with active or convalescent COVID-19. The chain uses TRBV4-1 and TRBJ2-7; TRBD1 aligns across 7 bases. The CDR3 nucleotides read TGCGCCAGCAGCCAAGGGGACAGCGACTACGAGCAGTACTTC. Amino acid sequence: CASSQGDSDYEQYF.